These T cell receptor beta chains were read from a single sample in a study of siplizumab effects on memory and regulatory T cells. Repertoires were generated with immunoSEQ multiplex PCR, while TCRdb's copy carries only in-frame clones and drops some. The sample lists more than 90,000 clones; about 93% were seen once. Sequenced input: non-Treg CD4+ T cells sorted from blood. The receptor source for this set is a human donor in good health. CDR3s include the opening cysteine and the closing phenylalanine or tryptophan. D genes are given only for firm matches. Expanded clones get a size class; other rows say once, few or many, or leave the size out.

>once|TRBV4-1|NA|TRBJ2-3
CASSHRDPGVGADTQYF
TGCGCCAGCAGCCACCGGGACCCAGGGGTTGGCGCAGATACGCAGTATTTT
>NA|TRBV12-5|TRBD1|TRBJ1-2
CASGLVEGGDRVRYGYTF
TGTGCTAGTGGTTTGGTCGAGGGGGGAGACAGGGTGCGTTATGGCTACACCTTC
>once|TRBV6-1|NA|TRBJ1-6
CASSEGSGLQRF
TGTGCCAGCAGTGAAGGGTCGGGACTCCAACGCTTT
>once|TRBV5-4|NA|TRBJ1-2
CASSWSGGYTF
TGTGCCAGCAGCTGGAGTGGTGGCTACACCTTC
>NA|TRBV14|NA|TRBJ2-1
CASSPVLGGLINNEQFF
TGTGCCAGCAGCCCTGTACTTGGGGGGCTTATTAACAATGAGCAGTTCTTC
>NA|TRBV5-1|NA|TRBJ2-7
CASSLAHTTTSYEQYF
TGCGCCAGCAGCCTAGCTCACACTACCACCTCCTACGAGCAGTACTTC
>NA|TRBV19|NA|TRBJ1-1
CASSASRGTEAFF
TGTGCCAGTAGTGCGTCCAGGGGAACTGAAGCTTTCTTT
>NA|TRBV4-1|TRBD1|TRBJ1-1
CASSQEDRGSRNTEAFF
TGCGCCAGCAGCCAAGAGGACAGGGGGTCCAGGAACACTGAAGCTTTCTTT
>NA|TRBV6-5|TRBD2|TRBJ2-7
CASAGGTDLYEQYF
TGTGCCAGCGCGGGAGGGACAGATCTCTACGAGCAGTACTTC
>NA|TRBV6-1|NA|TRBJ2-1
CASSPQADEQFF
TGTGCCAGCAGTCCTCAGGCGGATGAGCAGTTCTTC
>once|TRBV29-1|NA|TRBJ2-3
CSHRSNGPDTQYF
TGCAGCCACCGGTCCAACGGCCCAGATACGCAGTATTTT
>NA|TRBV2|TRBD1|TRBJ1-3
CASSADRPSSGNTIYF
TGTGCCAGCAGTGCGGACAGGCCCTCTTCTGGAAACACCATATATTTT
>NA|TRBV30|TRBD2|TRBJ2-5
CAWSVGLAGRETQYF
TGTGCCTGGAGTGTGGGTCTAGCGGGAAGGGAGACCCAGTACTTC
>few|TRBV6-1|TRBD1|TRBJ1-2
CASRPGQGALYGYTF
TGTGCCAGCAGGCCGGGACAGGGGGCCCTATATGGCTACACCTTC
>NA|TRBV7-2|TRBD2|TRBJ2-7
CASSLEAGAKYEQYF
TGTGCCAGCAGCTTAGAAGCGGGAGCAAAGTACGAGCAGTACTTC
>NA|TRBV18|TRBD1|TRBJ1-1
CASGQGGETEAFF
TGTGCCAGCGGACAGGGTGGGGAAACTGAAGCTTTCTTT
>NA|TRBV11-2|NA|TRBJ2-6
CASSLVPGANVLTF
TGTGCCAGCAGCCTCGTCCCCGGGGCCAACGTCCTGACTTTC
>NA|TRBV29-1|NA|TRBJ2-6
CSVRAGANVLTF
TGCAGCGTTCGGGCTGGGGCCAACGTCCTGACTTTC
>NA|TRBV7-9|NA|TRBJ2-5
CASSFQTQETQYF
TGTGCCAGCAGCTTCCAGACTCAAGAGACCCAGTACTTC
>NA|TRBV5-1|TRBD1|TRBJ1-4
CASSLTGAYNEKLFF
TGCGCCAGCAGCTTGACAGGGGCTTATAATGAAAAACTGTTTTTT
>NA|TRBV5-1|NA|TRBJ1-2
CASSLGSGASYGYTF
TGCGCCAGCAGCTTGGGGTCGGGGGCTTCCTATGGCTACACCTTC
>NA|TRBV28|NA|TRBJ1-1
CASSLGDRPTEAFF
TGTGCCAGCAGTTTGGGAGACAGACCCACTGAAGCTTTCTTT
>NA|TRBV19|NA|TRBJ2-3
CASVPRGTDTQYF
TGTGCCAGCGTCCCACGAGGCACAGATACGCAGTATTTT
>NA|TRBV28|NA|TRBJ2-7
CASSSPQGYEQYF
TGTGCCAGCAGTTCGCCCCAGGGATACGAGCAGTACTTC
>once|TRBV18|NA|TRBJ1-1
CASSPYSLNTEAFF
TGTGCCAGCTCACCATACTCCCTGAACACTGAAGCTTTCTTT
>NA|TRBV14|TRBD1|TRBJ1-2
CASSPGQGAYYGYTF
TGTGCCAGCAGTCCGGGACAGGGGGCGTATTATGGCTACACCTTC
>few|TRBV30|TRBD1|TRBJ1-1
CAWSLTGVHTEAFF
TGTGCCTGGAGCCTGACAGGGGTCCACACTGAAGCTTTCTTT
>NA|TRBV5-1|TRBD2|TRBJ2-1
CANSPIAGSSDEQFF
TGCGCCAACAGCCCAATAGCGGGATCGTCAGATGAGCAGTTCTTC
>NA|TRBV7-2|NA|TRBJ2-7
CASSPWREPYEQYF
TGTGCCAGCAGCCCGTGGCGGGAACCCTACGAGCAGTACTTC
>NA|TRBV6-5|NA|TRBJ2-3
CASSRGLGDTQYF
TGTGCCAGCAGCCGGGGGTTAGGGGATACGCAGTATTTT
>NA|TRBV10-2|NA|TRBJ1-2
CASKTSDTANYGYTF
TGCGCCAGCAAGACCTCCGACACAGCTAACTATGGCTACACCTTC
>NA|TRBV29-1|TRBD1|TRBJ2-1
CSVDQAGTVTNEQFF
TGCAGCGTTGACCAAGCCGGGACAGTTACCAATGAGCAGTTCTTC
>NA|TRBV7-2|NA|TRBJ2-3
CASSLGTDTQYF
TGTGCCAGCAGCTTAGGGACAGATACGCAGTATTTT
>NA|TRBV5-6|NA|TRBJ1-3
CASSFTTDSGNTIYF
TGTGCCAGCAGCTTTACAACCGACTCTGGAAACACCATATATTTT
>NA|TRBV30|NA|TRBJ2-1
CAWRGGSGNEQFF
TGTGCCTGGAGGGGGGGCTCCGGCAATGAGCAGTTCTTC
>NA|TRBV5-1|TRBD1|TRBJ1-4
CASSSRTGASWGPNEKLFF
TGCGCCAGCAGCTCTCGGACAGGGGCCTCCTGGGGGCCTAATGAAAAACTGTTTTTT
>once|TRBV4-1|NA|TRBJ2-6
CASSQEVGRFSGANVLTF
TGCGCCAGCAGCCAAGAGGTTGGCAGATTCTCTGGGGCCAACGTCCTGACTTTC
>NA|TRBV19|NA|TRBJ2-3
CASRPYGRASTDTQYF
TGTGCCAGTAGACCGTACGGAAGAGCTAGCACAGATACGCAGTATTTT
>NA|TRBV7-2|TRBD2|TRBJ2-3
CASSEGTSGGILGTQYF
TGTGCCAGCAGCGAAGGGACTAGCGGGGGGATCCTTGGTACGCAGTATTTT
>NA|TRBV6-5|NA|TRBJ2-3
CASSSVGGRPDTQYF
TGTGCCAGCAGCTCCGTCGGAGGGAGACCAGATACGCAGTATTTT
>NA|TRBV30|TRBD1|TRBJ1-2
CACPPRDRGYGYTF
TGTGCCTGTCCCCCCCGGGACAGGGGATATGGCTACACCTTC
>NA|TRBV28|NA|TRBJ2-1
CASSSSQGTRVYEQFF
TGTGCCAGCAGTTCTTCACAGGGGACTAGGGTCTATGAGCAGTTCTTC
>once|TRBV7-9|NA|TRBJ1-5
CASSLEGYSNQPQHF
TGTGCCAGCAGCTTAGAAGGTTATAGCAATCAGCCCCAGCATTTT
>NA|TRBV7-2|TRBD2|TRBJ2-2
CASSLRPGGPSMVGELFF
TGTGCCAGCAGCTTACGGCCGGGAGGGCCTTCGATGGTCGGGGAGCTGTTTTTT
>NA|TRBV19|NA|TRBJ1-5
CASSIMWRPSQAIIQPQHF
TGTGCCAGTAGTATTATGTGGAGACCTAGCCAGGCTATTATACAGCCCCAGCATTTT
>NA|TRBV10-3|NA|TRBJ2-1
CAIRLGPHNEQFF
TGTGCCATCAGATTGGGACCCCACAATGAGCAGTTCTTC
>NA|TRBV6-5|NA|TRBJ2-7
CASSRLGDEQYF
TGTGCCAGCAGTCGTTTAGGCGACGAGCAGTACTTC
>few|TRBV29-1|NA|TRBJ1-1
CSVQHTEAFF
TGCAGCGTGCAGCACACTGAAGCTTTCTTT
>NA|TRBV5-4|NA|TRBJ1-1
CASSSPRDSESFF
TGTGCCAGCAGCTCGCCCAGGGACTCTGAGTCTTTCTTT
>NA|TRBV19|TRBD1|TRBJ1-1
CASSDPGGMNTEAFF
TGTGCCAGTAGTGACCCAGGGGGCATGAACACTGAAGCTTTCTTT
>NA|TRBV30|NA|TRBJ1-4
CAWSNRNEKLFF
TGTGCCTGGAGTAACAGGAATGAAAAACTGTTTTTT
>NA|TRBV14|TRBD1|TRBJ2-7
CASSQALQGAYEQYF
TGTGCCAGCAGCCAAGCTTTACAGGGGGCCTACGAGCAGTACTTC
>NA|TRBV6-6|TRBD1|TRBJ1-1
CASSYDGDRGRAFF
TGTGCCAGCAGTTACGACGGGGACAGGGGGCGGGCTTTCTTT
>NA|TRBV9|NA|TRBJ2-1
CASSVEGGTLGEQFF
TGTGCCAGCAGCGTTGAGGGCGGGACCTTGGGTGAGCAGTTCTTC